This is a list of T cell receptor beta chains from one sample in a study of shared clonotypes between healthy human individuals. Sequenced by immunoSEQ multiplex PCR; TCRdb stores in-frame clones only, minus some. Among 650,000 to 800,000 clones, 72% were seen once, and the ten largest hold 1.8%. Sequenced: memory CD4+ T cells sorted from blood. These receptors were obtained from a woman younger than 45 in good health. CDR3s include the opening cysteine and the closing phenylalanine or tryptophan. The order of the fields is clone size, V gene, D gene, J gene, CDR3 DNA, CDR3 protein. D genes are given only for firm matches. Only part of the rows carry a size: once, few, many, or a class if the clone is expanded.

clone_size: NA; v_call: TRBV9; d_call: NA; j_call: TRBJ2-1; cdr3_nt: TGTGCCAGCAGCTCCCGGGACTTTGCCTACAATGAGCAGTTCTTC; cdr3_aa: CASSSRDFAYNEQFF
clone_size: NA; v_call: TRBV6-5; d_call: NA; j_call: TRBJ2-3; cdr3_nt: TGTGCCAGCAGTTACTCGAAAGTACTAAGCACAGATACGCAGTATTTT; cdr3_aa: CASSYSKVLSTDTQYF
clone_size: few; v_call: TRBV11-2; d_call: TRBD2; j_call: TRBJ2-6; cdr3_nt: TGTGCCAGCAGCATAGCTCCCCTAGCGGCCCTCTCTGGGGCCAACGTCCTGACTTTC; cdr3_aa: CASSIAPLAALSGANVLTF
clone_size: NA; v_call: TRBV11-2; d_call: NA; j_call: TRBJ2-5; cdr3_nt: TGTGCCAGCAGCTTAGGCCAACAAGAGACCCAGTACTTC; cdr3_aa: CASSLGQQETQYF
clone_size: NA; v_call: TRBV19; d_call: NA; j_call: TRBJ1-4; cdr3_nt: TGTGCCAGCACGGCCGGGACCGGGACTGAAAAACTGTTTTTT; cdr3_aa: CASTAGTGTEKLFF
clone_size: NA; v_call: TRBV4-1; d_call: TRBD2; j_call: TRBJ2-1; cdr3_nt: TGCGCCAGCAGCCAGCCTGTGGCGGGAGGAGGTAATGAGCAGTTCTTC; cdr3_aa: CASSQPVAGGGNEQFF
clone_size: NA; v_call: TRBV18; d_call: TRBD2; j_call: TRBJ2-5; cdr3_nt: TGTGCCAGCTCACCTAATAGCGGGGGCCAAGAGACCCAGTACTTC; cdr3_aa: CASSPNSGGQETQYF
clone_size: once; v_call: TRBV5-5; d_call: TRBD1; j_call: TRBJ1-4; cdr3_nt: TGTGCCAGCAGCTTAGGGACAGTTGAAAAACTGTTTTTT; cdr3_aa: CASSLGTVEKLFF
clone_size: NA; v_call: TRBV18; d_call: NA; j_call: TRBJ1-1; cdr3_nt: TGTGCCAGCTCATCTCGCTCGACGGGGATGAACACTGAAGCTTTCTTT; cdr3_aa: CASSSRSTGMNTEAFF
clone_size: NA; v_call: TRBV19; d_call: NA; j_call: TRBJ2-7; cdr3_nt: TGTGCCAGTAGTCCCTGGACCGAGAACGAGCAGTACTTC; cdr3_aa: CASSPWTENEQYF
clone_size: once; v_call: TRBV6-5; d_call: NA; j_call: TRBJ1-5; cdr3_nt: TGTGCCAGCAGTTATCGTAGCAATCAGCCCCAGCATTTT; cdr3_aa: CASSYRSNQPQHF
clone_size: NA; v_call: TRBV6-1; d_call: TRBD1; j_call: TRBJ2-5; cdr3_nt: TGTGCCAGCAGTGAACTTACAGGGGGCTGGGAGACCCAGTACTTC; cdr3_aa: CASSELTGGWETQYF
clone_size: NA; v_call: TRBV27; d_call: NA; j_call: TRBJ1-3; cdr3_nt: TGTGCCCAATTGGGGCCAGGGGCTGGAGGAAACACCATATATTTT; cdr3_aa: CAQLGPGAGGNTIYF
clone_size: NA; v_call: TRBV25-1; d_call: TRBD1; j_call: TRBJ2-4; cdr3_nt: TGTGCCAGCAGTGAAGGGACAGGGGGGAACATTCAGTACTTC; cdr3_aa: CASSEGTGGNIQYF
clone_size: NA; v_call: TRBV6-6; d_call: NA; j_call: TRBJ2-2; cdr3_nt: TGTGCCAGCAGGACGCGCAGGGACACCGGGGAGCTGTTTTTT; cdr3_aa: CASRTRRDTGELFF
clone_size: NA; v_call: TRBV27; d_call: NA; j_call: TRBJ1-5; cdr3_nt: TGTGCCAGCAGTTCCCCGACGCAGGGAAATCAGCCCCAGCATTTT; cdr3_aa: CASSSPTQGNQPQHF
clone_size: NA; v_call: TRBV11-3; d_call: NA; j_call: TRBJ2-3; cdr3_nt: TGTGCCAGCAGCTTAGATGGAGGTGGGGCAGATACGCAGTATTTT; cdr3_aa: CASSLDGGGADTQYF
clone_size: NA; v_call: TRBV7-9; d_call: NA; j_call: TRBJ2-7; cdr3_nt: TGTGCCAGCAGCTTAGATGGGATGGTAAGCGAGCAGTACTTC; cdr3_aa: CASSLDGMVSEQYF
clone_size: few; v_call: TRBV7-2; d_call: NA; j_call: TRBJ2-1; cdr3_nt: TGTGCCAGCAGCTTAGTTAGCCAGAGCTCCTACAATGAGCAGTTCTTC; cdr3_aa: CASSLVSQSSYNEQFF
clone_size: NA; v_call: TRBV6-5; d_call: NA; j_call: TRBJ1-2; cdr3_nt: TGTGCCAGCAGCCCGGGATCCAACTATGGCTACACCTTC; cdr3_aa: CASSPGSNYGYTF
clone_size: NA; v_call: TRBV4-2; d_call: TRBD2; j_call: TRBJ2-7; cdr3_nt: TGTGCCAGCAGCCACGGAACCGGGACTAGCCTTTCCTACGAGCAGTACTTC; cdr3_aa: CASSHGTGTSLSYEQYF
clone_size: few; v_call: TRBV20-1; d_call: NA; j_call: TRBJ1-2; cdr3_nt: TGCAGTGCAAAGGGTAATCATGGCTACACCTTC; cdr3_aa: CSAKGNHGYTF
clone_size: NA; v_call: TRBV27; d_call: NA; j_call: TRBJ1-1; cdr3_nt: TGTGCCAGCAGACCGCTTACTCATAGCCCCACTGAAGCTTTCTTT; cdr3_aa: CASRPLTHSPTEAFF
clone_size: NA; v_call: TRBV5-5; d_call: TRBD1; j_call: TRBJ1-1; cdr3_nt: TGTGCCAGCAGCTTAGTGGCAGGGGGGGACACTGAAGCTTTCTTT; cdr3_aa: CASSLVAGGDTEAFF
clone_size: NA; v_call: TRBV27; d_call: NA; j_call: TRBJ2-7; cdr3_nt: TGTGCCAGCAGTAACCTGGGCTACCCAAAGTACGGCGAGCAGTACTTC; cdr3_aa: CASSNLGYPKYGEQYF
clone_size: few; v_call: TRBV19; d_call: NA; j_call: TRBJ2-7; cdr3_nt: TGTGCCAGTAGTCCAGGATCCTACGCGTACGAGCAGTACTTC; cdr3_aa: CASSPGSYAYEQYF